This T cell receptor (beta chain) stems from a study of blood T cell repertoires in COVID-19. Whole-study context: There were acute and convalescent COVID-19 samples, and they came from the United States, Italy and Spain.

The germline CDR1 and CDR2 sequences are SSHAT and FNYEAQ (reference sequence). The CDR3 contains 16 residues. In the original analysis: Reference gene primer amplification gave nucleated cell count estimates. The method was immunoSEQ multiplex PCR; TCRdb's version includes in-frame clones alone and lacks a portion of them. The DNA was the basis for D and trimming; V, J and clone size are from that table. The sample carries around 65,000 clones, 60% to 85% recorded once. About this clone: An end of the junction differs from the germline gene, which may be a read error.

This receptor was obtained from a man in his 60s with acute or convalescent COVID-19. Sequencing used peripheral blood. The chain couples TRBV7-7 to TRBJ1-6; 9 nucleotides line up with TRBD1. The CDR3, as DNA: TGTGCTAGCAGCTTGGACAACGGGACAGGGTGTTCACCCCTCCACTTT. This translates into CASSLDNGTGCSPLHF. Using reference TRBV7-7 and TRBJ1-6 for the parts outside the CDR3, the full variable domain is GAGVSQSPRYKVTKRGQDVTLRCDPISSHATLYWYQQALGQGPEFLTYFNYEAQPDKSGLPSDRFSAERPEGSISTLTIQRTEQRDSAMYRCASSLDNGTGCSPLHFGNGTRLTVT.